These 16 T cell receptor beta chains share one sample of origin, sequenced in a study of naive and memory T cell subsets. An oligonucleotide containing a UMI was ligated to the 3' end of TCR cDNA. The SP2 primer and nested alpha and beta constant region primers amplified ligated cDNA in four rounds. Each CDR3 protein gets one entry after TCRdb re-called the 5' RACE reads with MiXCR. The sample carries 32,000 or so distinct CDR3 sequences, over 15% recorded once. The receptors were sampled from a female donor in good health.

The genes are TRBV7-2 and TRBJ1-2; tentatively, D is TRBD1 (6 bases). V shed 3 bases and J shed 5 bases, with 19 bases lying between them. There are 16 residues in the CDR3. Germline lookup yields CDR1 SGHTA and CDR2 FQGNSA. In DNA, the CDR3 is TGTGCCAGCAGCTTGATGGATAGGGGGGGCGCTTATGGCTACACCTTC. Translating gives CASSLMDRGGAYGYTF.

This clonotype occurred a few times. CDR3 bases: TGCGCCAGCAGCGTCGGGGGGGAAGAGACCCAGTACTTC. Amino acid sequence: CASSVGGEETQYF. This rearrangement joins TRBV5-1 to TRBJ2-5; 8 positions agree with TRBD2. CDR1 and CDR2 from the germline V gene are SGHRS and YFSETQ. The junction had 2 bases not matched to a gene; V was cut back by 4 bases and J by 3 bases. The CDR3 sequence is 13 residues long.

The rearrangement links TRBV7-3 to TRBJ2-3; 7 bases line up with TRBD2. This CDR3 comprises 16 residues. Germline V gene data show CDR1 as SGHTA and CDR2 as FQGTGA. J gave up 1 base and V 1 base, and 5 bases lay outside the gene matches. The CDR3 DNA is TGTGCCAGCAGCTTAAACTTTGGGGGGGGCACAGATACGCAGTATTTT. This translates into CASSLNFGGGTDTQYF.

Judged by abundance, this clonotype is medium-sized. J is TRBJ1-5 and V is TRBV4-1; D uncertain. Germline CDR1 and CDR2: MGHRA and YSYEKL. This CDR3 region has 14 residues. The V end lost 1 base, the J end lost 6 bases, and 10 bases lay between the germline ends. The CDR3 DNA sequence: TGCGCCAGCAGCCAAGTTTTTGGTGGTCAGCCCCAGCATTTT. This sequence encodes CASSQVFGGQPQHF.

Here the CDR3 reads CSVPRFQDPETYYGYTF. For the CDR3, the DNA is TGCAGCGTACCCCGTTTTCAGGACCCAGAGACCTACTATGGCTACACCTTC. V is TRBV29-1 and J is TRBJ1-2, with D unclear. The CDR3 spans 17 residues. Trimming stripped 6 bases from V and 3 bases from J, with 26 bases between. Per germline, CDR1 SQVTM and CDR2 ANQGSEA.

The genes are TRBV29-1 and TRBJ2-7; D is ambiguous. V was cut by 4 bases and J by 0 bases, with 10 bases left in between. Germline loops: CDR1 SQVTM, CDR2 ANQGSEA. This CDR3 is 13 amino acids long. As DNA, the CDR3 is TGCAGCGTTGTCTGGCGCGACTCCTACGAGCAGTACTTC. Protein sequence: CSVVWRDSYEQYF.

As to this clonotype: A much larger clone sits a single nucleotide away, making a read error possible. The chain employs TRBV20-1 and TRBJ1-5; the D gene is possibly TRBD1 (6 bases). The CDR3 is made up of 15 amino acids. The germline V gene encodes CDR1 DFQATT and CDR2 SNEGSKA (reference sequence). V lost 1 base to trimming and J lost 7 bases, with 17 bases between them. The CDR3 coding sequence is TGCAGTGCTAGAGTAAGAGGGGAGGGGGTACAGCCCCAGCATTTT. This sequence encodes CSARVRGEGVQPQHF.

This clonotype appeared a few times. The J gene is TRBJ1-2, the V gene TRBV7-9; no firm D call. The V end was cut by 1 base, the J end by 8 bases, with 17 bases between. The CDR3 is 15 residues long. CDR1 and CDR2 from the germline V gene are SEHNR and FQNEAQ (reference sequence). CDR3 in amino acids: CASSLVGEGGWGYTF. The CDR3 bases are TGTGCCAGCAGCTTAGTGGGCGAGGGCGGCTGGGGCTACACCTTC.

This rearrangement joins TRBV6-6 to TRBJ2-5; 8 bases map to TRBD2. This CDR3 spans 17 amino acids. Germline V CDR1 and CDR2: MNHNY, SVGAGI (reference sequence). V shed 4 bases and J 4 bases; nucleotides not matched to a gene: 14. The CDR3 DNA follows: TGTGCCAGCAGTTCCCCGGAAATAGCGGGGAGTGGAGAGACCCAGTACTTC. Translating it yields CASSSPEIAGSGETQYF.

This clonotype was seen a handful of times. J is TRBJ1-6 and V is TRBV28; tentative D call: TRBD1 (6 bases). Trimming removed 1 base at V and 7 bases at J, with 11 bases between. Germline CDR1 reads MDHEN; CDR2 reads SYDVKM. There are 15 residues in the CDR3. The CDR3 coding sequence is TGTGCCAGCAGTTTATCGCAGGGGTCCAATTCACCCCTCCACTTT. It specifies CASSLSQGSNSPLHF.

CDR3: CASSFNRQPQHF. The CDR3 nucleotides read TGTGCCAGCAGTTTTAATCGTCAGCCCCAGCATTTT. V gene TRBV12-3 or TRBV12-4 combines with J gene TRBJ1-5, with D unresolved. This CDR3 contains 12 residues. V lost 3 bases and J lost 6, with 6 bases in between.

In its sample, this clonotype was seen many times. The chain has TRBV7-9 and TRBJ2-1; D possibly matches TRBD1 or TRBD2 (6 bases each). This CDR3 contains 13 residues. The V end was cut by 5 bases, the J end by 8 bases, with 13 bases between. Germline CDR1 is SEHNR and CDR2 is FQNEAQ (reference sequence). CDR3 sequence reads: CASSVGGGDEQFF. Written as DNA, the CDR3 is TGTGCCAGCAGCGTGGGGGGCGGCGATGAGCAGTTCTTC.

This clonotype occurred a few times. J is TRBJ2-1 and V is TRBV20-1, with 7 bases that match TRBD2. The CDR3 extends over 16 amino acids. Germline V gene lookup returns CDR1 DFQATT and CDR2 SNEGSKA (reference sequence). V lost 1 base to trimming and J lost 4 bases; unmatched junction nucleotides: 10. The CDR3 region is CSARAPASGAYNEQFF. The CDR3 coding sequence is TGCAGTGCTAGAGCCCCCGCCAGCGGGGCATACAATGAGCAGTTCTTC.

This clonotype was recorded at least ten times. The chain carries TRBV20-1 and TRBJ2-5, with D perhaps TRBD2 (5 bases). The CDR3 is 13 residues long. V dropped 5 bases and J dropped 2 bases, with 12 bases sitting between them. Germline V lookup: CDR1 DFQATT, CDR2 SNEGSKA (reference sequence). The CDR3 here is CSAVSEIQETQYF. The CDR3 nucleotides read TGCAGTGCTGTTAGCGAGATTCAAGAGACCCAGTACTTC.

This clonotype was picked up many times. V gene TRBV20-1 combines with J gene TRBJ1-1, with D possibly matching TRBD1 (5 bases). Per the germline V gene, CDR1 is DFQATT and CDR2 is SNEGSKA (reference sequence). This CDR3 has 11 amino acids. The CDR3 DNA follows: TGCACCGCAAGGGGAGAGGCTGAAGCTTTCTTT. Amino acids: CTARGEAEAFF.

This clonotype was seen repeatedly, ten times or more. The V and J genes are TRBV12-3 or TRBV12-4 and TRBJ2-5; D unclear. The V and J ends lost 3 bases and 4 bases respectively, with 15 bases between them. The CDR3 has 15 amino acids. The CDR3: CASSFQVGIGETQYF. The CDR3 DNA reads TGTGCCAGCAGTTTTCAGGTGGGGATCGGAGAGACCCAGTACTTC.